These 30 T cell receptor beta chains were sequenced from one sample in a study of blood T cell repertoires in COVID-19. This table comes from immunoSEQ multiplex PCR, and its TCRdb copy is limited to in-frame clones, with some not included. The sample records roughly 250,000 clones, just under 90% being singletons. Sequences were obtained from peripheral blood. Receptor source: a woman aged 40 to 50 with acute or convalescent COVID-19.

This chain uses TRBV7-2 with TRBJ1-6; no firm D call. Germline CDR1 SGHTA, CDR2 FQGNSA. This CDR3 contains 14 residues. V dropped 5 bases and J dropped 7 bases, with 12 bases sitting between them. The CDR3 DNA reads as TGTGCCAGCAGCGTCGGGGTGAACAATTCACCCCTCCACTTT. Amino acid sequence: CASSVGVNNSPLHF. Full variable domain (remainder filled in from reference TRBV7-2 and TRBJ1-6): GAGVSQSPSNKVTEKGKDVELRCDPISGHTALYWYRQSLGQGLEFLIYFQGNSAPDKSGLPSDRFSAERTGGSVSTLTIQRTQQEDSAVYLCASSVGVNNSPLHFGNGTRLTVT.

V gene TRBV13 combines with J gene TRBJ1-1; TRBD1 might be the D (5 bases). V was trimmed by 4 bases and J by 3 bases, leaving 6 bases between them. This CDR3 has 12 residues. The germline gives CDR1 PRHDT, CDR2 FYEKMQ (reference sequence). CDR3: CASSWGDTEAFF. CDR3 coding DNA: TGTGCCAGCAGCTGGGGGGACACTGAAGCTTTCTTT.

The J gene is TRBJ2-7, the V gene TRBV2, with TRBD1 matching 7 bases. Germline V gives CDR1 SNHLY, CDR2 FYNNEI. CDR3 length equals 12 residues. CDR3 sequence (DNA): TGTGCCAGCAGGGAATGGACAGGATTCGTGGGCGTC. Its translation is CASREWTGFVGV.

The rearrangement links TRBV9 to TRBJ2-1; the match to TRBD2 covers 12 bases. From germline, CDR1 is SGDLS and CDR2 YYNGEE. V shed 2 bases, J shed 8 bases, and the junction held 8 bases outside the gene matches. The CDR3 consists of 16 residues. CDR3 DNA: TGTGCCAGCAGCGTCCTAGCGGGGGGGCATGGCGATGAGCAGTTCTTC. Translating it yields CASSVLAGGHGDEQFF.

The chain couples TRBV25-1 to TRBJ2-5; 10 bases agree with TRBD1. The CDR3 contains 18 residues. V trimming: 4 bases; J trimming: 4 bases; junction bases outside the gene matches: 15. Germline V CDR1 and CDR2: MGHDK, SYGVNS. DNA of the CDR3: TGTGCCAGCAGTGCGACCCCCCCGGGACAGGGGAGAAGAGAGACCCAGTACTTC. Residues: CASSATPPGQGRRETQYF.

In this sample, this clone turned up once. V is TRBV4-1 and J is TRBJ1-1, with a tentative D call TRBD1 (5 bases). Germline assignment: CDR1 MGHRA and CDR2 YSYEKL. V was cut by 1 base and J by 8 bases, with 8 bases left in between. This CDR3 contains 12 residues. CDR3 sequence (DNA): TGCGCCAGCAGCCAAGCTTACAGGGAAGCTTTCTTT. It specifies CASSQAYREAFF.

This sequence joins TRBV15 and TRBJ1-4; TRBD1 aligns across 12 bases. The CDR3 runs to 19 residues. Losses at the gene ends were 0 bases for V and 8 bases for J; bases not matched to a gene: 13. Germline V gene data show CDR1 as LNHNV and CDR2 as YYDKDF (reference sequence). CDR3 nucleotide sequence: TGTGCCACCAGCAGAGATCACTCCGGGACAGGGGGCTCTGTAGAAAAACTGTTTTTT. This translates into CATSRDHSGTGGSVEKLFF. Full variable domain (missing parts from reference TRBV15 and TRBJ1-4): DAMVIQNPRYQVTQFGKPVTLSCSQTLNHNVMYWYQQKSSQAPKLLFHYYDKDFNNEADTPDNFQSRRPNTSFCFLDIRSPGLGDTAMYLCATSRDHSGTGGSVEKLFFGSGTQLSVL.

V is TRBV7-2 and J is TRBJ1-3, with 8 bases lining up with TRBD1. CDR3 length: 16 residues. CDR1 and CDR2 (germline): SGHTA, FQGNSA. J lost 1 base, V lost 2 bases, and 4 bases had no gene match. CDR3 DNA: TGTGCCAGCAGCTTAATTGGGACAGGATCTGGAAACACCATATATTTT. Protein sequence: CASSLIGTGSGNTIYF.

The J gene is TRBJ2-7, the V gene TRBV18, with 8 nucleotides matching TRBD1. Germline trimming cut 2 bases from V and 0 bases from J; bases unmatched to any gene: 6. Germline CDR1 KGHSH, CDR2 LQKENI. The CDR3 covers 16 residues. For the CDR3, the DNA is TGTGCCAGCTCACCATCCGACAGGGGACCCTCCTACGAGCAGTACGTC. Protein sequence: CASSPSDRGPSYEQYV.

The rearrangement links TRBV13 to TRBJ1-2; D not certain. V was shortened by 6 bases and J by 3 bases, with 14 bases between the two germline ends. This CDR3 contains 14 residues. Germline lookup yields CDR1 PRHDT and CDR2 FYEKMQ (reference sequence). CDR3 sequence (DNA): TGTGCCAGCAGTAGCGCCGGCCCCTACTATGGCTACACCTTC. As protein: CASSSAGPYYGYTF. Full variable domain (rest looked up from reference TRBV13 and TRBJ1-2): AAGVIQSPRHLIKEKRETATLKCYPIPRHDTVYWYQQGPGQDPQFLISFYEKMQSDKGSIPDRFSAQQFSDYHSELNMSSLELGDSALYFCASSSAGPYYGYTFGSGTRLTVV.

V is TRBV5-3 and J is TRBJ1-2; 8 positions agree with TRBD1. TRBV5-3 is flagged as an ORF with uncertain function. CDR3 length: 18 amino acids. J gave up 4 bases and V 0 bases, and 14 bases lay outside the gene matches. CDR3 in amino acids: CARSLARGPERTSYGYTF. As DNA, the CDR3 is TGTGCCAGAAGCTTGGCCAGGGGGCCCGAAAGGACCTCCTATGGCTACACCTTC.

V usage is TRBV5-6 and J usage is TRBJ1-2; 7 bases are shared with TRBD1. With V trimmed by 4 bases and J by 5 bases, 11 bases remained unmatched. The CDR3 spans 15 residues. The V gene's germline CDR1 is SGHDT and CDR2 YYEEEE. DNA of the CDR3: TGTGCCAGCAGCAGAACAGGGGATGTTGGTTATGGCTACACCTTC. This gives the protein CASSRTGDVGYGYTF. Full variable domain (rest looked up from reference TRBV5-6 and TRBJ1-2): DAGVTQSPTHLIKTRGQQVTLRCSPKSGHDTVSWYQQALGQGPQFIFQYYEEEERQRGNFPDRFSGHQFPNYSSELNVNALLLGDSALYLCASSRTGDVGYGYTFGSGTRLTVV.

This CDR3 is CASSHPGEKLFF. Written as DNA, the CDR3 is TGTGCCAGCAGCCACCCAGGTGAAAAACTGTTTTTT. V is TRBV11-1 and J is TRBJ1-4; D is uncertain. Deletions cut 5 bases from V and 7 bases from J, with 8 bases between. The CDR3 covers 12 residues. In germline, CDR1 is SGHAT, CDR2 FQDESV (reference sequence).

This chain's CDR3 is CASSLYPLANYGYTF. In nucleotides, the CDR3 is TGTGCCAGCAGTTTATATCCCTTAGCTAACTATGGCTACACCTTC. V gene TRBV27 combines with J gene TRBJ1-2; D remains unclear. Trimming removed 1 base from V and 0 bases from J, with 9 bases in between. The CDR3 sequence is 15 residues long. Germline V lookup: CDR1 MNHEY, CDR2 SMNVEV (reference sequence).

The rearrangement links TRBV5-4 to TRBJ1-3, with D possibly being TRBD1 (6 bases). The CDR3 covers 16 residues. Trimming shortened V by 2 bases and J by 11 bases, and 23 bases separated the two germline ends. Germline CDR1 SGHNT, CDR2 YYREEE (reference sequence). The CDR3 reads CASSFGGAGALTAIYF. The CDR3 DNA reads as TGTGCCAGCAGCTTCGGCGGTGCGGGGGCGTTGACCGCCATATATTTT.

The rearrangement joins TRBV11-2 to TRBJ1-1; TRBD1 might be the D (6 bases). The CDR3 extends over 15 amino acids. The germline gives CDR1 SGHAT, CDR2 FQNNGV. Deletions cut 6 bases from V and 5 bases from J, with 19 bases between. The DNA for the CDR3 is TGTGCCAGCAGAAAAAGGGGGGGGGAAGTAACTGAAGCTTTCTTT. Translation gives CASRKRGGEVTEAFF.

This chain links TRBV10-3 with TRBJ1-1, with TRBD1 as a possible D gene (5 bases). The germline gives CDR1 ENHRY, CDR2 SYGVKD. This CDR3 comprises 15 residues. The germline V and J ends were trimmed by 0 bases and 2 bases, with 10 bases remaining between them. The CDR3 nucleotides are TGTGCCATCAGTGAGTCTTGGGGGGACAACACTGAAGCTTTCTTT. This translates into CAISESWGDNTEAFF.

This clone was observed a single time. CDR3 protein: CASSLGGESTDTQYF. CDR3 DNA sequence: TGCGCCAGCAGCTTGGGCGGGGAGAGCACAGATACGCAGTATTTT. The chain couples TRBV5-1 to TRBJ2-3; possibly TRBD2 for D (6 bases). CDR1 is SGHRS, CDR2 YFSETQ, per germline. V lost 0 bases and J lost 0, with 8 bases in between. This CDR3 is 15 amino acids long.

This chain joins TRBV7-3 and TRBJ2-1; 10 nucleotides line up with TRBD2. CDR3 length: 13 residues. The V gene end was trimmed by 2 bases and the J gene end by 10 bases; junction bases not matched to a gene: 2. The V gene's germline CDR1 is SGHTA and CDR2 FQGTGA. The CDR3 DNA follows: TGTGCCAGCAGCTTAGTACTAGCGGGGGAGCAGTTCTTC. It is translated as CASSLVLAGEQFF.

The chain has TRBV19 and TRBJ1-5, with D perhaps matching TRBD1 (5 bases). This CDR3 is built from 13 residues. Germline CDR1 and CDR2: LNHDA and SQIVND (reference sequence). V lost 7 bases to trimming and J lost 7 bases, with 14 bases between them. The chain's CDR3 is CASMGRGGQPQHF. The DNA for the CDR3 is TGTGCCAGTATGGGGAGGGGCGGACAGCCCCAGCATTTT.

The chain is built from TRBV9 and TRBJ2-5; TRBD2 aligns across 10 bases. CDR3 length equals 17 residues. V shed 0 bases, J shed 1 base, and the junction held 6 bases outside the gene matches. Germline-derived CDR1 and CDR2 are SGDLS and YYNGEE. The CDR3 protein is CASSVAGSGGAQETQYF. The CDR3 DNA reads TGTGCCAGCAGCGTAGCTGGGAGCGGGGGGGCCCAAGAGACCCAGTACTTC.

The chain is built from TRBV11-2 and TRBJ1-6; D is undetermined. Between the trimmed V and J ends, which lost 3 bases and 7 bases, there was a span of 13 bases. The CDR3 sequence is 15 residues long. The germline V gene has CDR1 SGHAT and CDR2 FQNNGV. This CDR3 reads CASSLSGFGNSPLHF. CDR3 in DNA: TGTGCCAGCAGCTTGAGTGGCTTCGGGAATTCACCCCTCCACTTT. The full variable domain, with the rest looked up from reference TRBV11-2 and TRBJ1-6, is EAGVAQSPRYKIIEKRQSVAFWCNPISGHATLYWYQQILGQGPKLLIQFQNNGVVDDSQLPKDRFSAERLKGVDSTLKIQPAKLEDSAVYLCASSLSGFGNSPLHFGNGTRLTVT.

J is TRBJ1-1 and V is TRBV27, with 9 bases identical to TRBD1. CDR1 is MNHEY and CDR2 is SMNVEV in the germline V gene (reference sequence). Trimming removed 2 bases from V and 4 bases from J; junction bases left unmatched: 5. The CDR3 runs to 15 residues. CDR3 DNA: TGTGCCAGCAGTTTACTCAGGGACAGGGTCACTGAAGCTTTCTTT. It yields the protein CASSLLRDRVTEAFF.

The V and J genes are TRBV2 and TRBJ2-7; 8 bases align to TRBD2. This CDR3 has 15 residues. With 6 bases clipped from V and 0 bases from J, the junction kept 7 bases outside the gene matches. Germline values: CDR1 SNHLY, CDR2 FYNNEI. CDR3 bases: TGTGCCAGCAGCGGAGCGGGGGAGTACTCCTACGAGCAGTACGTC. Translating gives CASSGAGEYSYEQYV.

The chain couples TRBV29-1 to TRBJ1-2; TRBD1 agrees at 10 bases. The V gene's germline CDR1 is SQVTM and CDR2 ANQGSEA. The CDR3 extends over 11 amino acids. V shed 3 bases and J 11 bases; nucleotides not matched to a gene: 3. CDR3: CSVEGQGSYTF. Here the CDR3 DNA reads TGCAGCGTTGAGGGACAGGGGAGTTACACCTTC.

The chain couples TRBV5-1 to TRBJ1-2; TRBD1 matches at 8 bases. CDR3 length: 14 amino acids. Per germline, CDR1 SGHRS and CDR2 YFSETQ. V was clipped by 0 bases and J by 8 bases; unmatched bases: 6. CDR3 residues: CASSLAGQGSGYTF. The DNA for the CDR3 is TGCGCCAGCAGCTTGGCCGGACAGGGTTCGGGCTACACCTTC.

The CDR3: CASSLRTSGYQETQYF. The CDR3 nucleotides read TGTGCCAGCAGCCTACGGACTAGCGGGTACCAAGAGACCCAGTACTTC. This chain uses TRBV3-1 (or the pseudogene TRBV3-2) with TRBJ2-5; 11 positions match TRBD2. V shed 4 bases and J 0 bases; nucleotides not matched to a gene: 4. This CDR3 contains 16 residues. The germline CDR1 and CDR2 sequences are LGHDT and YNNKEL (reference sequence).

CDR3 bases: TGTGCCAGCGGCAGGTCTGAAGCTTTCTTT. Its protein is CASGRSEAFF. This chain uses TRBV12-3 or TRBV12-4 with TRBJ1-1, with D hard to call. V was trimmed by 8 bases and J by 6 bases, leaving 7 bases between them. The CDR3 has 10 amino acids.

V is TRBV10-1 and J is TRBJ2-7, with D maybe TRBD1 (6 bases). Germline-derived CDR1 and CDR2 are WNHNN and SYGVQD (reference sequence). The CDR3 loop spans 15 amino acids. Trimming removed 8 bases from V and 4 bases from J, with 21 bases in between. The CDR3 loop is CASDSGEIRAYEQYV. The CDR3 DNA is TGCGCCAGCGACTCAGGGGAGATACGGGCTTACGAGCAGTACGTC.

The rearrangement links TRBV5-1 to TRBJ1-2; D call uncertain. Per the germline V gene, CDR1 is SGHRS and CDR2 is YFSETQ. This CDR3 region has 13 residues. V lost 4 bases, J lost 0 bases, and 7 bases lay in between. In DNA form, the CDR3 reads TGCGCCAGCAGCCTCGGGGCTAACTATGGCTACACCTTC. Its protein product is CASSLGANYGYTF.